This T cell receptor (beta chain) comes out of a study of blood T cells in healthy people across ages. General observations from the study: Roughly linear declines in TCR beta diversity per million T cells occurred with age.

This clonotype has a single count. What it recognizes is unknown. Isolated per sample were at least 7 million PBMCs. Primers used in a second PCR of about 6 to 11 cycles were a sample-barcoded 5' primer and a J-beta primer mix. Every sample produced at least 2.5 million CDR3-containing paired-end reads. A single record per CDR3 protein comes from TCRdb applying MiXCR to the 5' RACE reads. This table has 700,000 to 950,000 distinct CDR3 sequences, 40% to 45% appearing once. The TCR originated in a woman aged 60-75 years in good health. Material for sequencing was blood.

Written as DNA, the CDR3 is TGTGCCAGCAGTTGCTCGATTGAGCCCCTAGCGGGAGAGCAGTTCTTC. As protein: CASSCSIEPLAGEQFF. J is TRBJ2-1 and V is TRBV6-5, with 9 bases matching TRBD2. The J segment lost 10 bases and the V segment lost 4 bases, leaving 14 bases of the junction unmatched. Germline assignment: CDR1 MNHEY and CDR2 SVGAGI. The CDR3 is 16 amino acids.